This TCR beta chain is from a study of response to subunit inactivated influenza vaccine. General observations from the study: The study's authors posited that every seasonal influenza vaccination enlists few new T cells.

One entry per CDR3 protein results from TCRdb running MiXCR on the RT-PCR reads. Among hundreds of thousands of distinct CDR3 sequences, about an eighth were seen once, and the ten largest hold roughly a tenth. As regards this clonotype: Its target is unknown.

Germline-derived CDR1 and CDR2 are SGHAT and FQNNGV. V gave up 5 bases and J gave up 0 bases; unmatched junction bases: 4. There are 17 residues in the CDR3. The sequence derives from a man aged 45-60 years who received an inactivated influenza vaccine. The input for sequencing was PBMCs from blood, taken on the day of vaccination. The V gene is TRBV11-2, the J gene TRBJ2-3; 14 bases fit TRBD2. The CDR3 sequence is CASSLRTSGGSTDTQYF. CDR3 nucleotide sequence: TGTGCCAGCAGCCTGCGGACTAGCGGGGGGAGCACAGATACGCAGTATTTT.